What follows are 24 T cell receptor beta chains derived from one specimen sequenced in a study of shared clonotypes between healthy human individuals. TCRdb's copy holds only in-frame clones and misses some; the assay was immunoSEQ multiplex PCR. The data show roughly 1 million clones, around 74% seen once. Material for sequencing was memory CD4+ T cells sorted from blood. As for subset: CD45RA-negative fraction. These receptors all stem from a man between 18 and 35 years old in good health.

The J gene is TRBJ2-7, the V gene TRBV19; D not resolved. The CDR3 contains 14 residues. Germline-derived CDR1 and CDR2 are LNHDA and SQIVND (reference sequence). Deletions cut 4 bases from V and 0 bases from J, with 10 bases between. The CDR3 region has the DNA TGTGCCAGTAGTAGCGCCCCCACCTCCTACGAGCAGTACTTC. Amino acid sequence: CASSSAPTSYEQYF.

The chain uses TRBV7-9 and TRBJ1-1; no definite D call. The CDR3 has 13 amino acids. Germline CDR1 reads SEHNR; CDR2 reads FQNEAQ (reference sequence). Trimming left V 0 bases short and J 9 bases short, with 11 bases between. Written as DNA, the CDR3 is TGTGCCAGCAGCTTAGCCGAACGGGGAAAAGCTTTCTTT. Amino acids: CASSLAERGKAFF.

The rearrangement joins TRBV6-5 to TRBJ1-5; TRBD1 is a possible D gene (5 bases). V shed 0 bases and J shed 7 bases, with 10 bases lying between them. CDR3 length: 14 residues. From germline, CDR1 is MNHEY and CDR2 SVGAGI. The CDR3 coding sequence is TGTGCCAGCAGTTACTCAGGGGAGGGACAGCCCCAGCATTTT. Its translation is CASSYSGEGQPQHF.

There are many counts of this clone. The chain combines TRBV5-5 with TRBJ2-5, with TRBD2 matching 7 bases. J gave up 1 base and V 5 bases, and 5 bases lay outside the gene matches. There are 14 residues in the CDR3. Looked up from germline, CDR1 is SGHKS and CDR2 is YYEKEE (reference sequence). The CDR3 region has the DNA TGTGCCAGCAGTTGGGGCGGGGGCCAAGAGACCCAGTACTTC. Encoded protein: CASSWGGGQETQYF.

CDR3 in amino acids: CATLKTPEETQYF. Written as DNA, the CDR3 is TGTGCCACCCTCAAAACCCCGGAAGAGACCCAGTACTTC. The chain joins TRBV6-5 to TRBJ2-5; no reliable D call. This CDR3 contains 13 residues. V was cut by 10 bases and J by 3 bases, with 15 bases left in between. From germline, CDR1 is MNHEY and CDR2 SVGAGI.

In the case of this clone: This may be a read error, as it is one base from a much larger clone. This sequence joins TRBV5-1 and TRBJ1-4; 10 bases align to TRBD1. After removal of 4 bases from V and 8 bases from J, the junction contained 5 bases not matched to a gene. Germline V gene sequence: CDR1 SGHRS, CDR2 YFSETQ. This CDR3 spans 14 amino acids. CDR3 sequence: CASSPGTGEEKLFF. The CDR3 DNA reads TGCGCCAGCAGCCCCGGGACAGGGGAGGAAAAACTGTTTTTT.

A remark on this clone: It is likely a read error: a sequence one base away is far more abundant. The chain recombines TRBV14 with TRBJ1-1, with D unresolved. Trimming removed 1 base from V and 1 base from J, with 7 bases in between. Looked up from germline, CDR1 is SGHDN and CDR2 is FVKESK. The CDR3 consists of 14 residues. The CDR3 sequence: CASSQGASNTEAFF. For the CDR3, the DNA is TGTGCCAGCAGCCAAGGGGCGTCGAACACTGAAGCTTTCTTT.

A remark on this clone: This sample includes further DNA sequences coding for the same CDR3. This rearrangement joins TRBV7-2 to TRBJ2-1; unclear D gene. CDR3 length: 12 residues. CDR1 is SGHTA and CDR2 is FQGNSA in the germline V gene. Trimming removed 1 base from V and 6 bases from J, with 4 bases in between. The CDR3 DNA follows: TGTGCCAGCAGCTTAGGTTTCAATGAGCAGTTCTTC. Translating it yields CASSLGFNEQFF. Variable domain in full (rest from reference TRBV7-2 and TRBJ2-1): GAGVSQSPSNKVTEKGKDVELRCDPISGHTALYWYRQSLGQGLEFLIYFQGNSAPDKSGLPSDRFSAERTGGSVSTLTIQRTQQEDSAVYLCASSLGFNEQFFGPGTRLTVL.

The chain joins TRBV9 to TRBJ2-1; D is uncertain. Per the germline V gene, CDR1 is SGDLS and CDR2 is YYNGEE. CDR3 length: 16 residues. V lost 4 bases and J 1 base, leaving 15 bases between the germline ends. The CDR3 DNA sequence: TGTGCCAGCAGCCCTCGGGCGACCCAATCCTACAATGAGCAGTTCTTC. Encoded protein: CASSPRATQSYNEQFF.

This clone was seen a single time. The chain carries TRBV5-1 and TRBJ2-3, with a weak D call TRBD2 (5 bases). V lost 2 bases to trimming and J lost 3 bases, with 7 bases between them. The CDR3 totals 13 residues. In germline, CDR1 is SGHRS, CDR2 YFSETQ. This CDR3 reads CASSFEGTDTQYF. The CDR3 nucleotides read TGCGCCAGCAGCTTCGAGGGAACAGATACGCAGTATTTT. Drawing the rest from reference TRBV5-1 and TRBJ2-3, the complete variable domain is KAGVTQTPRYLIKTRGQQVTLSCSPISGHRSVSWYQQTPGQGLQFLFEYFSETQRNKGNFPGRFSGRQFSNSRSEMNVSTLELGDSALYLCASSFEGTDTQYFGPGTRLTVL.

This clone turned up a few times. V usage is TRBV6-1 and J usage is TRBJ1-5; D not resolved. Germline loops: CDR1 MNHNS, CDR2 SASEGT. This CDR3 region has 13 residues. V was pared by 1 base and J by 6 bases, with 7 bases between. The CDR3 loop reads CASSEVLLQPQHF. CDR3 DNA sequence: TGTGCCAGCAGTGAAGTGCTCCTTCAGCCCCAGCATTTT.

This chain joins TRBV7-3 and TRBJ2-3; no reliable D call. This CDR3 is built from 13 residues. With 6 bases removed from V and 6 bases from J, the gap between germline ends came to 13 bases. Germline CDR1 SGHTA, CDR2 FQGTGA. The chain's CDR3 is CASSINPVDTQYF. The DNA of the CDR3 is TGTGCCAGCAGTATAAACCCCGTGGATACGCAGTATTTT.

The sample holds one count of this clone. The chain combines TRBV25-1 with TRBJ2-5, with TRBD1 matching over 8 bases. Germline lookup yields CDR1 MGHDK and CDR2 SYGVNS. The junction had 3 bases not matched to a gene; V was cut back by 3 bases and J by 0 bases. The CDR3 has 15 residues. For the CDR3, the DNA is TGTGCCAGCAGTGAGGCAGGGGGCAACCAAGAGACCCAGTACTTC. Amino acids: CASSEAGGNQETQYF.

This chain connects TRBV5-1 to TRBJ1-4; D ambiguous. V lost 0 bases to trimming and J lost 0 bases, with 9 bases between them. Germline CDR1 SGHRS, CDR2 YFSETQ. The CDR3 totals 16 residues. CDR3 coding DNA: TGCGCCAGCAGCTTGGAGGGTTTCTCAACTAATGAAAAACTGTTTTTT. It translates to CASSLEGFSTNEKLFF.

Remarks on this clone: At the DNA level, this CDR3 is encoded by other sequences in the same sample as well. For the CDR3, the DNA is TGTGCCAGCTCACCTCGGGACGGTTACGAGCAGTACTTC. Its protein is CASSPRDGYEQYF. This chain links TRBV18 with TRBJ2-7; D could derive from TRBD1 or TRBD2 (5 bases each). The CDR3 has 13 residues. Per the germline V gene, CDR1 is KGHSH and CDR2 is LQKENI. Trimming shortened V by 3 bases and J by 4 bases, and 10 bases separated the two germline ends.

The chain has TRBV4-1 and TRBJ1-6, with a possible D match to TRBD1 (6 bases). The CDR3 has 15 residues. CDR1 is MGHRA, CDR2 YSYEKL, per germline. Trimming cost V 0 bases and J 7 bases, with 10 bases left between them. The CDR3 DNA sequence: TGCGCCAGCAGCCAAGAAGGCCAGGGGAATTCACCCCTCCACTTT. Encoded protein: CASSQEGQGNSPLHF.

The chain joins TRBV2 to TRBJ2-7; 11 nucleotides align to TRBD2. CDR3 size: 14 residues. Germline V lookup: CDR1 SNHLY, CDR2 FYNNEI. The V and J ends lost 7 bases and 3 bases, in that order; junction bases with no gene match: 5. CDR3: CASTPGTSGYEQYF. The CDR3 bases are TGTGCCAGCACTCCAGGGACTAGCGGCTACGAGCAGTACTTC.

This sequence joins TRBV5-1 and TRBJ1-2, with D tentatively TRBD1 (5 bases). V was clipped by 2 bases and J by 3 bases, with 8 bases between them. The CDR3 extends over 13 amino acids. Looked up from germline, CDR1 is SGHRS and CDR2 is YFSETQ. Written as DNA, the CDR3 is TGCGCCAGCAGCTTCGGGGCCGACTATGGCTACACCTTC. This gives the protein CASSFGADYGYTF.

V gene TRBV2 combines with J gene TRBJ2-3; D gene ambiguous. The CDR3 loop spans 12 amino acids. CDR1 and CDR2 (germline): SNHLY, FYNNEI. With 9 bases removed from V and 4 bases from J, the gap between germline ends came to 11 bases. The CDR3 spells CASRLESDTQYF. As DNA, the CDR3 is TGTGCCAGTAGACTGGAGTCAGATACGCAGTATTTT.

This sequence joins TRBV5-1 and TRBJ2-5, with D uncertain. The V end was cut by 2 bases, the J end by 5 bases, with 13 bases between. Germline CDR1 and CDR2: SGHRS and YFSETQ. This CDR3 region has 14 residues. The CDR3 here is CASSFTARPETQYF. The CDR3 region has the DNA TGCGCCAGCAGCTTTACAGCTCGGCCGGAGACCCAGTACTTC.

J is TRBJ2-1 and V is TRBV6-6; D is unresolved. Germline CDR1 reads MNHNY; CDR2 reads SVGAGI (reference sequence). Trimming took off 2 bases at V and 8 bases at J, with 10 bases between the two ends. The CDR3 contains 13 residues. CDR3: CASSYAQRDEQFF. DNA for the CDR3: TGTGCCAGCAGTTACGCACAGCGCGATGAGCAGTTCTTC.

The rearrangement links TRBV5-1 to TRBJ1-2; 7 bases match TRBD1. Trimming at V came to 6 bases and at J to 5 bases, leaving 10 bases not matched to a gene. From germline, CDR1 is SGHRS and CDR2 YFSETQ. CDR3 size: 14 residues. CDR3 loop: CASNVDRTNYGYTF. CDR3 nucleotide sequence: TGCGCCAGCAACGTGGACAGGACCAATTATGGCTACACCTTC.

DNA of the CDR3: TGTGCCAGTAGTGCAGAGGGAGACAGGGGGCGCGGTTATCACGAGCAGTACTTC. This sequence encodes CASSAEGDRGRGYHEQYF. The chain combines TRBV19 with TRBJ2-7, with TRBD1 matching 10 bases. This CDR3 is built from 18 residues. Looked up from germline, CDR1 is LNHDA and CDR2 is SQIVND (reference sequence). V was pared by 5 bases and J by 5 bases, with 18 bases of the junction left unmatched. The variable domain in full, completed from reference TRBV19 and TRBJ2-7, reads DGGITQSPKYLFRKEGQNVTLSCEQNLNHDAMYWYRQDPGQGLRLIYYSQIVNDFQKGDIAEGYSVSREKKESFPLTVTSAQKNPTAFYLCASSAEGDRGRGYHEQYFGPGTRLTVT.

The V call is TRBV10-3, the J call TRBJ2-2; 7 bases fit TRBD2. Per the germline V gene, CDR1 is ENHRY and CDR2 is SYGVKD. This CDR3 is 14 amino acids long. V gave up 2 bases and J gave up 6 bases; unmatched junction bases: 3. This CDR3 reads CAISEVRGAGELFF. CDR3 bases: TGTGCCATCAGTGAGGTCCGGGGGGCCGGGGAGCTGTTTTTT.